This T cell receptor beta chain was retrieved from a study of shared clonotypes between healthy human individuals. Concerning this clone: Its antigen is undetermined.

Findings and limits, study-wide: Few donors restricted represented genetic and exposure-history diversity.

Running of the assay took place at deep level. Libraries were prepared by immunoSEQ multiplex PCR; TCRdb keeps only in-frame clonotypes and omits some of them. The sample yields about 2,200,000 clones, 85% to 95% seen once. V was shortened by 3 bases and J by 5 bases, with 20 bases between the two germline ends. Germline assignment: CDR1 SGHNT and CDR2 YYREEE (reference sequence). CDR3 length equals 16 residues. Positive CCR7 selection of CD45RO-negative cells yielded the naive CD8 cells, and terminally differentiated effector memory CD45RA+ cells were excluded. The rearrangement uses TRBV5-4 and TRBJ1-2; tentative D call: TRBD1 (5 bases). The sequence was collected from a man between 18 and 35 years old in good health. Some clones in this sample may be carry-over from other donors' samples. The specimen sequenced was naive CD8+ T cells from PBMCs. The CDR3 DNA sequence: TGTGCCAGCAGCTCCCGAGACAGTCAATTTAATTATGGCTACACCTTC. Translation: CASSSRDSQFNYGYTF.